A single sample is the source of the 23 T cell receptor beta chains below, sequenced in a study of beta chain features in type 1 diabetes. The authors reverse transcribed all of the isolated RNA, so sequencing captured expressed TCRB transcripts. TCRdb keeps only in-frame clones here, not all; method: immunoSEQ multiplex PCR. The sample has roughly 310,000 clones, 11% seen once; the top ten hold around 0.015%. Material for sequencing was naive CD4+ T cells from blood. These TCRs come from a woman between 25 and 40 years old in good health.

The sample holds a few counts of this clone. This chain links TRBV5-1 with TRBJ2-1, with 11 positions matching TRBD2. With V trimmed by 2 bases and J by 6 bases, 4 bases remained unmatched. Germline assignment: CDR1 SGHRS and CDR2 YFSETQ. There are 15 residues in the CDR3. The CDR3 spells CASSFTSGSSNEQFF. DNA of the CDR3: TGCGCCAGCAGCTTTACTAGCGGGAGCTCCAATGAGCAGTTCTTC.

This chain links TRBV7-3 with TRBJ2-3; tentative D call: TRBD2 (5 bases). The CDR3 is 15 amino acids. V lost 6 bases, J lost 5 bases, and 18 bases lay in between. Looked up from germline, CDR1 is SGHTA and CDR2 is FQGTGA. The CDR3 sequence: CASSSSGPGGDTQYF. The CDR3, as DNA: TGTGCCAGCAGTTCAAGCGGCCCCGGCGGAGATACGCAGTATTTT.

This clone was found a few times. CDR3 amino acids: CASSQVPRQETQYF. The CDR3 DNA is TGCGCCAGCAGCCAAGTCCCCCGCCAAGAGACCCAGTACTTC. The chain recombines TRBV4-1 with TRBJ2-5; the D is unclear. The CDR3 is 14 residues long. Germline lookup yields CDR1 MGHRA and CDR2 YSYEKL. The germline V and J ends were trimmed by 1 base and 1 base, with 7 bases remaining between them.

This rearrangement joins TRBV5-4 to TRBJ1-3; D perhaps matches TRBD1 (5 bases). The CDR3 runs to 14 residues. CDR1 and CDR2 from the germline V gene are SGHNT and YYREEE (reference sequence). V gave up 4 bases and J gave up 0 bases, with 8 bases separating them. CDR3 nucleotides: TGTGCCAGCAGCCCGGACATCTCTGGAAACACCATATATTTT. Its protein product is CASSPDISGNTIYF. Complete variable domain (other parts from reference TRBV5-4 and TRBJ1-3): ETGVTQSPTHLIKTRGQQVTLRCSSQSGHNTVSWYQQALGQGPQFIFQYYREEENGRGNFPPRFSGLQFPNYSSELNVNALELDDSALYLCASSPDISGNTIYFGEGSWLTVV.

The table lists this clone with a few counts. The chain carries TRBV30 and TRBJ2-1, with TRBD2 matching 9 bases. The CDR3 has 18 amino acids. Germline values: CDR1 GTSNPN, CDR2 SVGIG (reference sequence). Unmatched junction bases numbered 11, after V lost 2 bases and J lost 0 bases. The chain's CDR3 is CAWSPGVAGDSSYNEQFF. In DNA form, the CDR3 reads TGTGCCTGGAGTCCCGGGGTAGCGGGAGATAGCTCCTACAATGAGCAGTTCTTC.

In this sample, this clone turned up a few times. The genes are TRBV9 and TRBJ2-7; 7 bases align to TRBD1. After removal of 1 base from V and 9 bases from J, the junction contained 7 bases not matched to a gene. Germline CDR1 is SGDLS and CDR2 is YYNGEE. CDR3 length equals 13 residues. As DNA, the CDR3 is TGTGCCAGCAGCGTACGTACAGGGGAACGGCAGTACTTC. Amino acids: CASSVRTGERQYF.

This clone was recorded only once. The V gene is TRBV7-3, the J gene TRBJ2-1, with D perhaps matching TRBD1 (6 bases). CDR3 size: 15 residues. Trimming took 4 bases from V and 4 from J, leaving 14 bases between them. Germline V gives CDR1 SGHTA, CDR2 FQGTGA. CDR3 region: CASSSTRTDYNEQFF. CDR3 DNA: TGTGCCAGCAGCTCGACTCGGACAGATTACAATGAGCAGTTCTTC.

The V gene is TRBV19, the J gene TRBJ2-1, with TRBD2 matching over 10 bases. This CDR3 is built from 13 residues. Germline assignment: CDR1 LNHDA and CDR2 SQIVND (reference sequence). The J segment lost 9 bases and the V segment lost 7 bases, leaving 6 bases of the junction unmatched. The CDR3 loop is CASTQREGGEQFF. The CDR3, as DNA: TGTGCCAGTACCCAGCGGGAGGGGGGTGAGCAGTTCTTC. Full variable domain (remainder filled in from reference TRBV19 and TRBJ2-1): DGGITQSPKYLFRKEGQNVTLSCEQNLNHDAMYWYRQDPGQGLRLIYYSQIVNDFQKGDIAEGYSVSREKKESFPLTVTSAQKNPTAFYLCASTQREGGEQFFGPGTRLTVL.

This clone was recorded a few times. The gene calls are TRBV10-3 and TRBJ2-1; 13 nucleotides agree with TRBD2. The CDR3 is 15 residues long. The junction had 10 bases not matched to a gene; V was cut back by 7 bases and J by 10 bases. CDR1 is ENHRY and CDR2 is SYGVKD in the germline V gene. The CDR3 region has the DNA TGTGCCATCACAGAAGGACTAGCGGGAGTTGAGGAGCAGTTCTTC. The encoded protein is CAITEGLAGVEEQFF.

The chain has TRBV25-1 and TRBJ2-7; 10 bases are a match to TRBD2. J was trimmed by 3 bases and V by 3 bases; bases with no gene match: 2. Germline V lookup: CDR1 MGHDK, CDR2 SYGVNS. CDR3 length: 14 residues. CDR3 loop: CASSERTSGYEQYF. The CDR3, as DNA: TGTGCCAGCAGTGAGAGGACTAGCGGCTACGAGCAGTACTTC.

The chain employs TRBV29-1 and TRBJ2-1, with TRBD2 matching over 11 bases. The CDR3 sequence is 14 residues long. V lost 6 bases and J lost 3; bases outside the gene matches: 4. Germline CDR1 SQVTM, CDR2 ANQGSEA. CDR3 bases: TGCAGCGTCATTACTAGCGGGGGCTACAATGAGCAGTTCTTC. It is translated as CSVITSGGYNEQFF.

V and J are TRBV9 and TRBJ2-6, with 9 positions matching TRBD1. Germline-derived CDR1 and CDR2 are SGDLS and YYNGEE. The junction had 8 bases not matched to a gene; V was cut back by 3 bases and J by 1 base. CDR3 length: 18 amino acids. The CDR3 DNA is TGTGCCAGCAGCGGCTCCGGGACAGGGTCTTCTGGGGCCAACGTCCTGACTTTC. Translation gives CASSGSGTGSSGANVLTF.

V gene TRBV5-4 combines with J gene TRBJ1-4; 10 bases map to TRBD1. This CDR3 has 14 amino acids. The trim removed 3 bases at V and 7 bases at J, leaving 3 bases unmatched. Germline V CDR1 and CDR2: SGHNT, YYREEE (reference sequence). CDR3 sequence: CASSSGTGVEKLFF. DNA for the CDR3: TGTGCCAGCAGCTCCGGGACAGGGGTTGAAAAACTGTTTTTT.

This chain joins TRBV6-6 and TRBJ1-2; 7 bases match TRBD1. This CDR3 spans 13 amino acids. The germline V gene has CDR1 MNHNY and CDR2 SVGAGI (reference sequence). V lost 4 bases and J lost 4; bases outside the gene matches: 3. CDR3 sequence reads: CASSSRDSYGYTF. The CDR3 DNA sequence: TGTGCCAGCAGTTCCCGGGACAGCTATGGCTACACCTTC.

This clone has more than one count but fewer than ten. The rearrangement links TRBV5-4 to TRBJ2-7; possibly TRBD1 for D (5 bases). Germline CDR1 and CDR2: SGHNT and YYREEE (reference sequence). V was shortened by 1 base and J by 2 bases, with 10 bases between the two germline ends. The CDR3 runs 14 residues. In DNA, the CDR3 is TGTGCCAGCAGCTTGCAAAGGGGTCCCTACGAGCAGTACTTC. The encoded protein is CASSLQRGPYEQYF.

This clone was detected only a few times. This chain links TRBV5-5 with TRBJ1-2; D remains unclear. Trimming removed 1 base from V and 2 bases from J, with 18 bases in between. The CDR3 has 17 residues. CDR1 is SGHKS, CDR2 YYEKEE, per germline (reference sequence). CDR3 residues: CASSLLSLGRRNYGYTF. Written as DNA, the CDR3 is TGTGCCAGCAGCTTGTTGAGTCTTGGACGGAGGAACTATGGCTACACCTTC.

As to this clone: Other DNA variants within this sample encode the same CDR3. The V gene is TRBV10-3, the J gene TRBJ2-7; the match to TRBD1 covers 11 bases. Germline V gives CDR1 ENHRY, CDR2 SYGVKD. V was clipped by 6 bases and J by 2 bases; unmatched bases: 0. This CDR3 contains 13 residues. The CDR3 is CAIRDRGPYEQYF. Written as DNA, the CDR3 is TGTGCCATCAGGGACAGGGGGCCCTACGAGCAGTACTTC.

The chain recombines TRBV7-9 with TRBJ2-1, with TRBD2 identical over 13 bases. Per germline, CDR1 SEHNR and CDR2 FQNEAQ (reference sequence). This CDR3 is built from 17 residues. V lost 6 bases, J lost 4 bases, and 9 bases stayed unmatched. CDR3 region: CASSKTGTSGKYNEQFF. CDR3 DNA sequence: TGTGCCAGCAGTAAGACCGGGACTAGCGGGAAGTACAATGAGCAGTTCTTC.

This chain joins TRBV27 and TRBJ2-2; 7 nucleotides align to TRBD2. The CDR3 loop spans 15 amino acids. The trim removed 6 bases at V and 0 bases at J, leaving 4 bases unmatched. Germline assignment: CDR1 MNHEY and CDR2 SMNVEV (reference sequence). The CDR3 loop reads CASSRSGTNTGELFF. The CDR3 coding sequence is TGTGCCAGCAGCAGGAGCGGGACGAACACCGGGGAGCTGTTTTTT.

The chain is built from TRBV9 and TRBJ2-5; TRBD2 matches at 9 bases. The CDR3 totals 16 residues. Germline V gene sequence: CDR1 SGDLS, CDR2 YYNGEE. Trimming took 0 bases from V and 9 from J; bases not matched to a gene: 12. The CDR3 loop reads CASSVEGSSGDLPQYF. In nucleotides, the CDR3 is TGTGCCAGCAGCGTAGAAGGGTCTAGCGGGGATCTTCCCCAGTACTTC.

Only a few counts were recorded for this clone. V is TRBV4-3 and J is TRBJ2-1; 9 bases match TRBD2. The V and J ends lost 0 bases and 1 base, in that order; junction bases with no gene match: 4. CDR3 length: 17 amino acids. Germline assignment: CDR1 LGHNA and CDR2 YSLEER. DNA for the CDR3: TGCGCCAGCAGCCAAGACCTTAGCGGGAGTTCCTACAATGAGCAGTTCTTC. It yields the protein CASSQDLSGSSYNEQFF.

The CDR3 spells CASRDRRAETQYF. The CDR3 DNA reads as TGCGCCAGCAGGGATCGGAGGGCTGAGACCCAGTACTTC. The rearrangement uses TRBV5-1 and TRBJ2-5; perhaps TRBD2 as D (6 bases). This CDR3 contains 13 residues. The V end was cut by 5 bases, the J end by 5 bases, with 13 bases between. CDR1 SGHRS and CDR2 YFSETQ come from the germline V gene.

The rearrangement uses TRBV19 and TRBJ2-3, with D tentatively TRBD2 (6 bases). There are 16 residues in the CDR3. V was clipped by 6 bases and J by 0 bases, with 16 bases between them. The germline V gene encodes CDR1 LNHDA and CDR2 SQIVND (reference sequence). DNA for the CDR3: TGTGCCAGTAGGAACCGGGACTCCGCTAGCACAGATACGCAGTATTTT. Its translation: CASRNRDSASTDTQYF. The complete variable domain, with remaining parts taken from reference TRBV19 and TRBJ2-3, reads DGGITQSPKYLFRKEGQNVTLSCEQNLNHDAMYWYRQDPGQGLRLIYYSQIVNDFQKGDIAEGYSVSREKKESFPLTVTSAQKNPTAFYLCASRNRDSASTDTQYFGPGTRLTVL.